This T cell receptor (beta chain) appears in the sequencing data of a study of cytomegalovirus exposure and HLA in healthy donors. This table comes from immunoSEQ multiplex PCR, and its TCRdb copy is limited to in-frame clones, with some not included. The sample holds 180,000 or so clones, approximately 89% seen once. In regard to this clone: Its target is not known.

General study findings and limits: The finding came from a later analysis; first-cohort TCR clusters tended to co-occur in the 95 to 150 validation repertoires. The study designated some 180 TCR beta chains cytomegalovirus-associated. Cytomegalovirus status, reportedly, was diagnosed with high specificity and sensitivity by the classifier.

The material sequenced was PBMCs. This receptor was obtained from a man aged 18 to 29 in good health and CMV-seropositive.

CDR3: CASSQPGGSGANVLTF. As DNA, the CDR3 is TGCGCCAGCAGCCAGCCCGGCGGGTCAGGGGCCAACGTCCTGACTTTC. This chain uses TRBV4-1 with TRBJ2-6, with D possibly matching TRBD2 (5 bases). The CDR3 runs to 16 residues. V dropped 3 bases and J dropped 4 bases, with 13 bases sitting between them. In germline, CDR1 is MGHRA, CDR2 YSYEKL.